These T cell receptor beta chains were read from a single sample in a study of cytomegalovirus exposure and HLA in healthy donors. Clones were read by immunoSEQ multiplex PCR, and TCRdb kept only the in-frame ones, dropping some. The table records just over 150,000 clones, about three quarters of them present only once. The source material was PBMCs. These receptor sequences come from a woman aged 50 to 60 in good health and CMV-seropositive. Each CDR3 is given with its conserved first and last residue.

>TRBJ1-5|TRBV7-2
CASSYNDRQPQHF
>TRBJ2-5|TRBV9
CASSVNPWEAQYF
>TRBJ1-5|TRBV19
CASSMTASNQPQHF
>TRBJ2-7|TRBV6-5
CASSRDLNRDREYF
>TRBJ2-2|TRBV5-5
CASSLSANGELFF
>TRBJ2-7|TRBV7-8
CASSLARGSYEQYF
>TRBJ1-2|TRBV6-1
CASSEAGGPRYTF
>TRBJ1-5|TRBV19
CASSIGGSDNQPQHF
>TRBJ1-1|TRBV19
CASIAQGGVEAFF
>TRBJ2-3|TRBV9
CASSATGARTDTQYF